Many counts were recorded for the clone carrying this T cell receptor beta chain. Its target is unknown. Germline lookup yields CDR1 SGHTA and CDR2 FQGNSA. J gave up 6 bases and V 6 bases, and 14 bases lay outside the gene matches. The CDR3 length is 15 residues. The sample belongs to a study of T cell repertoires in cytomegalovirus infection. Across the study: Indications came from public TCR beta signatures; they pointed to CMV infection and to a matching HLA type.

Study-level findings and limits: Across the ex vivo response, the dominant clonotypes were HLA-C-restricted CMV-specific TCR beta clonotypes. Identification of carriers of CMV plus the relevant HLA was achieved through cumulative public TCR beta family frequency.

TCRdb ran MiXCR on the reads and lists one entry per CDR3 protein. The repertoire consists of 510,000 or so distinct CDR3 sequences, with about 25% occurring once and the leading ten covering roughly 13%. The chain has TRBV7-2 and TRBJ2-7; the match to TRBD2 covers 7 bases. Sequenced sample: PBMCs. The source of this sequence is a human donor in good health (CMV status not recorded). Some clones in this sample may be carry-over from other donors' samples. The CDR3 nucleotides are TGTGCCAGCAGAGGCGGGGGAGCCCGCCAGCGCGAGCAGTACTTC. Translation gives CASRGGGARQREQYF. Based on the CDR3 plus reference TRBV7-2 and TRBJ2-7, the full variable domain is GAGVSQSPSNKVTEKGKDVELRCDPISGHTALYWYRQSLGQGLEFLIYFQGNSAPDKSGLPSDRFSAERTGGSVSTLTIQRTQQEDSAVYLCASRGGGARQREQYFGPGTRLTVT.